These T cell receptor beta chains were read from a single sample in a study of OX40 agonist ivuxolimab in advanced cancers. Data came from immunoSEQ multiplex PCR; TCRdb stores just in-frame clones and leaves some out. The sample has 15,000 to 25,000 clones; 60% to 85% are singletons. Sample: CD4+ or CD8+ T cells sorted from blood, taken in a trial of the OX40 agonist ivuxolimab. The receptors were gathered from an adult with an advanced solid tumor such as melanoma, head and neck, liver or kidney cancer. Each CDR3 is given without its conserved first and last residue.

J gene: TRBJ2-1
V gene: TRBV10-3
CDR3 protein: AIGGLAGEGNEQF

J gene: TRBJ2-1
V gene: TRBV4-1
CDR3 protein: ASSFKEWSENYNEQF

J gene: TRBJ2-3
V gene: TRBV7-9
CDR3 protein: ASSLGEPDTQY

J gene: TRBJ1-1
V gene: TRBV5-4
CDR3 protein: ASSSTLNTEAF

J gene: TRBJ2-1
V gene: TRBV10-3
CDR3 protein: ARGGGQDNEQF

J gene: TRBJ2-2
V gene: TRBV7-8
CDR3 protein: ASSLARGFGELF

J gene: TRBJ2-7
V gene: TRBV30
CDR3 protein: AWSVPWNSYEQY

J gene: TRBJ2-2
V gene: TRBV11-2
CDR3 protein: ASKGWRTDTGELF

J gene: TRBJ2-2
V gene: TRBV5-1
CDR3 protein: ASSFVAGELF

J gene: TRBJ2-5
V gene: TRBV5-6
CDR3 protein: ASSHTGTGMRETQY

J gene: TRBJ1-1
V gene: TRBV6-1
CDR3 protein: ASRDRGMNTEAF

J gene: TRBJ2-7
V gene: TRBV19
CDR3 protein: ASSKGLAERGYEQY

J gene: TRBJ2-1
V gene: TRBV27
CDR3 protein: ASSIRTSGGYNEQF

J gene: TRBJ2-1
V gene: TRBV5-4
CDR3 protein: ASSLRGGNEQF

J gene: TRBJ1-5
V gene: TRBV11-2
CDR3 protein: ASSQTPQGGNQPQH

J gene: TRBJ1-4
V gene: TRBV7-8
CDR3 protein: ASSWTGTGGPPTNEKLF

J gene: TRBJ2-1
V gene: TRBV27
CDR3 protein: ASSAGTTNNEQF

J gene: TRBJ2-1
V gene: TRBV27
CDR3 protein: ASSLSGNEQF

J gene: TRBJ2-7
V gene: TRBV4-1
CDR3 protein: ASSQEERSSYEQY

J gene: TRBJ2-1
V gene: TRBV19
CDR3 protein: ASSIMGTTNEQF

J gene: TRBJ1-3
V gene: TRBV29-1
CDR3 protein: SAHRGDSGNTIY

J gene: TRBJ1-6
V gene: TRBV7-2
CDR3 protein: ASSPEASSSYNSPLH

J gene: TRBJ2-5
V gene: TRBV5-1
CDR3 protein: ASSLLAGGTETQY

J gene: TRBJ2-7
V gene: TRBV4-1
CDR3 protein: ASSQDRDYRYEQY

J gene: TRBJ1-5
V gene: TRBV10-3
CDR3 protein: AISESLGQPQH

J gene: -
V gene: TRBV14
CDR3 protein: ASSQEPKHLYEQY

J gene: TRBJ1-1
V gene: TRBV5-5
CDR3 protein: ASSQVVDTLFTEAF

J gene: TRBJ2-1
V gene: TRBV4-1
CDR3 protein: ASSQAPQGDEQF

J gene: TRBJ2-7
V gene: TRBV19
CDR3 protein: ASSIHSRGMDEQY

J gene: TRBJ2-7
V gene: TRBV25-1
CDR3 protein: ARSGTGDLYEQY

J gene: TRBJ2-1
V gene: TRBV4-3
CDR3 protein: ASSQVAGALYDEQF

J gene: TRBJ2-3
V gene: TRBV2
CDR3 protein: ASSEALAGYTDTQY

J gene: TRBJ2-1
V gene: TRBV9
CDR3 protein: ASSALGGAGALVDGQF

J gene: TRBJ1-4
V gene: TRBV30
CDR3 protein: AWSRIERQKLF

J gene: TRBJ2-7
V gene: TRBV27
CDR3 protein: ASSPGRTYEQY

J gene: TRBJ2-3
V gene: TRBV13
CDR3 protein: ASSAQQGNPADTQY

J gene: TRBJ2-7
V gene: TRBV6-5
CDR3 protein: ASSRTSGSYEQY

J gene: TRBJ2-7
V gene: TRBV7-2
CDR3 protein: ASSRYTGTLYEQY

J gene: TRBJ1-1
V gene: TRBV6-1
CDR3 protein: ASSSGPNTEAF

J gene: TRBJ2-7
V gene: TRBV9
CDR3 protein: ASSVGNTPLYEQY

J gene: TRBJ2-1
V gene: TRBV4-2
CDR3 protein: ASSQDRNSGANNEQF

J gene: TRBJ1-5
V gene: TRBV11-2
CDR3 protein: ASSLAGGRWPQH

J gene: TRBJ2-7
V gene: TRBV6-6
CDR3 protein: ASSPGTATYEQY

J gene: TRBJ2-3
V gene: TRBV28
CDR3 protein: ASDTRGPSTDTQY

J gene: TRBJ2-1
V gene: TRBV19
CDR3 protein: ASSIFIGSYNEQF

J gene: TRBJ2-7
V gene: TRBV28
CDR3 protein: ASSFYQGMMEQY

J gene: TRBJ2-1
V gene: TRBV11-2
CDR3 protein: ASSSGTSGGDEQF

J gene: TRBJ2-7
V gene: TRBV13
CDR3 protein: ASSLLAGAHEQY

J gene: TRBJ1-1
V gene: TRBV5-4
CDR3 protein: ASSLDRAADTEAF

J gene: TRBJ1-1
V gene: TRBV18
CDR3 protein: ASSPDWGNTEAF

J gene: TRBJ2-2
V gene: TRBV9
CDR3 protein: ASSVRGGELF

J gene: TRBJ2-3
V gene: TRBV30
CDR3 protein: AWSSSGGYTQY

J gene: TRBJ2-7
V gene: TRBV27
CDR3 protein: ASSLSPSPYEQY

J gene: TRBJ2-7
V gene: TRBV7-8
CDR3 protein: ASSLAGLASYEQY

J gene: TRBJ2-7
V gene: TRBV13
CDR3 protein: ASSLERGQEDEQY